This TCR beta chain was sequenced for a study of T cell responses to AZD1222 COVID-19 vaccine (dated by TCRdb to the early 2020s). About the study as a whole: A total of 233 trial participants underwent TCR sequencing, of whom about 210 received two doses of AZD1222 and around 25 received two doses of the MenACWY control vaccine. Enrollment into the trials was organized by age into subgroups of 18-55, 56-69 and 70-plus years, and those subgroups contained about 160, 30 and 59 TCR-sequenced participants, respectively.

The sample's time point label, decoded: about 28 days (+/-7) after the second vaccine dose. AZD1222 recipients whose second dose came at about 4 weeks and those whose second dose came at about 12 weeks were combined into one group, since spike-specific TCR depth and breadth did not differ between the two schedules. The vaccinee samples were drawn from two UK trials, COV001 and COV002, one of which was a single-blind randomized controlled phase 2/3 trial testing AZD1222 (ChAdOx1 nCoV-19) in healthy adults. Trial participant PBMC samples were collected at day 0 and day 28 after the second dose for TCRbeta chain sequencing. The CDR3 regions of human TCRbeta chains were analyzed by immunosequencing. Concerning the study's data processing: TCRs in the repertoires were compared against a reference library of SARS-CoV-2-specific TCRs that had been generated with the MIRA antigen-specificity platform. Breadth meant the fraction of unique TCRs that were SARS-CoV-2-associated, whereas depth meant the fraction of total T cells that were SARS-CoV-2-associated. Each spike-specific TCR was assigned to its reactive spike region and to a CD4 or CD8 class using the MIRA data. Log10-transformed breadth and depth values were compared by one-way ANOVA with Sidak's multiple comparisons tests. The clones in this table, taken by TCRdb from immuneACCESS, are in-frame only. Not every clone is retained; where verified, under half of the shortfall comes from an unresolved V gene, and the cause of the rest is unknown. V, J and clone size are those of that table, while D and trimming were read from the DNA. In this sample the table shows about 170,000 clones, around nine tenths of which occur a single time. In total, the top ten clones hold roughly 0.98% of the sample.

The CDR3 covers 12 residues, taking in both the cysteine and the phenylalanine. The read is trimmed to its CDR3 DNA, 36 bases read in frame from base 1. Relative to germline, V is 5 bases shorter and J is 7 bases shorter, with 12 bases between their ends. CDR1 and CDR2 (PRHDT, FYEKMQ) derive from the germline V gene (reference sequence). What the authors observed across the whole study: The 56-69-year group was small, and its depth increase did not reach significance, likely because of low power. Epitopes outside the regions mutated in the B.1.351 and B.1.1.7 variants were reportedly recognized by nearly half of the unique spike-specific TCRs. No day 14 peak-response samples were available, so repertoires were characterized only after the peak T cell response. Spike-specific TCR breadth and depth rose significantly after two AZD1222 doses compared with day 0 and with MenACWY recipients. The whole spike protein was spanned by vaccine-associated CD4 TCRs, and dominant responses were seen in regions 160-218 and 743-854. Participants were mostly white British and included more females than males, and it was suggested by the authors that clonal diversity may have been underestimated. Conclusions about previously exposed vaccinees are limited, since just a handful of AZD1222 recipients were seropositive for SARS-CoV-2 at baseline.

About this clone itself: This clone's antigen is unknown. The input lacks base qualities; no much larger clone sits a single base away.

The V and J segments used are TRBV13 and TRBJ2-7; the D gene is unclear. Here the sequenced sample was peripheral blood, taken 28 days after the second AZD1222 dose. This clonotype originated in an adult who received the AZD1222 COVID-19 vaccine. The nucleotide sequence reads TGTGCCAGCAGCGATGGTGGGGTAGAGCAGTACTTC. This codes for CASSDGGVEQYF.